Shown below are 9 T cell receptor beta chains from a single sample sequenced in a study of blood T cell repertoires in COVID-19. The assay was immunoSEQ multiplex PCR, and TCRdb's table has in-frame clones only and misses some. Seen here are a few hundred thousand clones, less than 90% observed once, and the top ten hold 2.2%. Sequencing was performed on peripheral blood. The receptor set was obtained from a woman in her fifties or sixties with acute or convalescent COVID-19.

V usage is TRBV6-1 and J usage is TRBJ1-1; D is perhaps TRBD1 (6 bases). The CDR3 loop spans 12 amino acids. In germline, CDR1 is MNHNS, CDR2 SASEGT. With 3 bases removed from V and 14 bases from J, the gap between germline ends came to 16 bases. The CDR3 nucleotides are TGTGCCAGCAGTGATCGCCGACCTCAGGGGTTCTTT. Protein product: CASSDRRPQGFF.

This clone has a single count. The rearrangement joins TRBV18 to TRBJ2-3, with 7 bases lining up with TRBD2. Trimming took 1 base from V and 1 from J; bases not matched to a gene: 8. The CDR3 has 17 amino acids. Germline V gene sequence: CDR1 KGHSH, CDR2 LQKENI. CDR3 amino acids: CASSPLSSGDGTDTQYF. The CDR3 nucleotides are TGTGCCAGCTCACCACTGTCCAGCGGGGATGGCACAGATACGCAGTATTTT.

The chain couples TRBV4-3 to TRBJ2-7, with 8 bases that match TRBD1. V lost 0 bases and J lost 2; bases outside the gene matches: 3. The V gene's germline CDR1 is LGHNA and CDR2 YSLEER. There are 15 residues in the CDR3. The CDR3 is CASSQDMGQAYEQYF. The CDR3 DNA reads TGCGCCAGCAGCCAAGATATGGGACAGGCCTACGAGCAGTACTTC.

The chain is built from TRBV11-2 and TRBJ1-2; 7 nucleotides match TRBD1. CDR3 size: 16 residues. The V gene's germline CDR1 is SGHAT and CDR2 FQNNGV. J was trimmed by 7 bases and V by 1 base; bases with no gene match: 12. Here the CDR3 reads CASSLGTGVMTSGYTF. The DNA for the CDR3 is TGTGCCAGCAGCTTAGGGACAGGAGTCATGACATCTGGCTACACCTTC.

This clone came up once. A much larger clone differs from this one at a single base, so this may be a read error. The V and J genes are TRBV9 and TRBJ1-2, with TRBD1 identical over 10 bases. The germline V gene encodes CDR1 SGDLS and CDR2 YYNGEE. V trimming: 2 bases; J trimming: 3 bases; junction bases outside the gene matches: 1. There are 14 residues in the CDR3. The CDR3 region has the DNA TGTGCCAGCAGCGTCGGGACAGGGGACTATGGCTACACCTTC. Translation: CASSVGTGDYGYTF.

The chain carries TRBV5-1 and TRBJ2-3, with D possibly being TRBD1 (6 bases). The CDR3 is made up of 15 amino acids. V lost 3 bases and J lost 1, with 12 bases in between. The germline CDR1 and CDR2 sequences are SGHRS and YFSETQ. The CDR3: CASSSWDKGTDTQYF. In DNA, the CDR3 is TGCGCCAGCAGCTCCTGGGACAAGGGCACAGATACGCAGTATTTT.

The chain joins TRBV4-1 to TRBJ1-2; TRBD1 aligns across 9 bases. The V and J ends lost 0 bases and 6 bases, in that order; junction bases with no gene match: 2. This CDR3 comprises 14 residues. CDR1 is MGHRA, CDR2 YSYEKL, per germline. CDR3 in amino acids: CASSQETGGNGYTF. The CDR3 nucleotides are TGCGCCAGCAGCCAAGAGACAGGGGGGAATGGCTACACCTTC.

With respect to this clone: In the same sample, other DNA sequences code for this CDR3. The rearrangement joins TRBV6-5 to TRBJ1-5, with 7 nucleotides matching TRBD1. Germline V gene lookup returns CDR1 MNHEY and CDR2 SVGAGI. J lost 7 bases, V lost 0 bases, and 3 bases had no gene match. This CDR3 is 14 amino acids long. The CDR3 sequence: CASSYSGGGQPQHF. The CDR3 nucleotides are TGTGCCAGCAGTTACTCAGGGGGCGGGCAGCCCCAGCATTTT.

The chain links TRBV7-6 to TRBJ2-5; no definite D call. Deletions cut 4 bases from V and 4 bases from J, with 10 bases between. This CDR3 comprises 13 residues. Germline lookup yields CDR1 SGHVS and CDR2 FNYEAQ. In DNA, the CDR3 is TGTGCCAGCAGCTCCACGGGTGGAGAGACCCAGTACTTC. Translated: CASSSTGGETQYF.